Following are 13 T cell receptor beta chains from one sample sequenced in a study of blood T cells in healthy people across ages. Using a J-beta primer mix together with a sample-barcoded 5' primer, a second PCR was run for roughly 7 to 12 cycles. TCRdb redid the calling of the 5' RACE reads with MiXCR, one entry per CDR3 protein. The sample lists approximately 880,000 distinct CDR3 sequences; approximately 49% were seen once. Sequences were obtained from blood. These receptors were obtained from a man between 25 and 39 years old in good health.

About this clonotype itself: A junction boundary mismatches the germline segment, possibly from a read error. The chain couples TRBV6-5 to TRBJ2-7, with 8 nucleotides matching TRBD1. This CDR3 contains 13 residues. Germline values: CDR1 MNHEY, CDR2 SVGAGI. CDR3 sequence (DNA): TGTGCCATCAGTTCCCAGGGGGCATACGAGCAGTACTTC. Protein sequence: CAISSQGAYEQYF.

Many counts were recorded for this clonotype. The chain joins TRBV29-1 to TRBJ2-7; 7 bases map to TRBD2. CDR1 SQVTM and CDR2 ANQGSEA come from the germline V gene. This CDR3 region has 13 residues. V was clipped by 0 bases and J by 4 bases; unmatched bases: 3. CDR3 sequence (DNA): TGCAGCGTTGAAGAGCGGGGGAGATACGAGCAGTACTTC. This sequence encodes CSVEERGRYEQYF.

This CDR3 reads CASRRTGKVGEAFF. Written as DNA, the CDR3 is TGTGCCAGCAGGCGGACAGGGAAGGTCGGTGAAGCTTTCTTT. The chain recombines TRBV6-5 with TRBJ1-1, with 8 bases aligning to TRBD1. With V trimmed by 6 bases and J by 7 bases, 10 bases remained unmatched. Germline CDR1 is MNHEY and CDR2 is SVGAGI. The CDR3 is made up of 14 amino acids.

This chain connects TRBV6-1 to TRBJ2-3, with a possible D match to TRBD2 (7 bases). This CDR3 is 17 amino acids long. V lost 2 bases to trimming and J lost 1 base, with 16 bases between them. Per the germline V gene, CDR1 is MNHNS and CDR2 is SASEGT. The CDR3 DNA sequence: TGTGCCAGCAGTGAACTACAGGGAGGGTTGGGCACAGATACGCAGTATTTT. Translating it yields CASSELQGGLGTDTQYF.

This clonotype was counted a few times. The genes are TRBV4-1 and TRBJ1-2; unclear D gene. This CDR3 is 16 amino acids long. Germline V gene lookup returns CDR1 MGHRA and CDR2 YSYEKL. V was trimmed by 0 bases and J by 4 bases, leaving 15 bases between them. The CDR3 here is CASSQDLTSLLYGYTF. The CDR3 coding sequence is TGCGCCAGCAGCCAAGATCTAACTTCCCTCCTCTATGGCTACACCTTC.

This clonotype was found a few times. The chain combines TRBV7-2 with TRBJ2-5; D gene ambiguous. Germline assignment: CDR1 SGHTA and CDR2 FQGNSA. This CDR3 contains 14 residues. The V gene lost 1 base and the J gene lost 2 bases, with 8 bases spanning the gap. CDR3 DNA sequence: TGTGCCAGCAGCTTAGGGCCCCTGCAAGAGACCCAGTACTTC. The encoded protein is CASSLGPLQETQYF. Full variable domain (rest looked up from reference TRBV7-2 and TRBJ2-5): GAGVSQSPSNKVTEKGKDVELRCDPISGHTALYWYRQSLGQGLEFLIYFQGNSAPDKSGLPSDRFSAERTGGSVSTLTIQRTQQEDSAVYLCASSLGPLQETQYFGPGTRLLVL.

This clonotype was picked up a small number of times. V is TRBV7-3 and J is TRBJ2-1; D is unclear. The J call may be mistaken, given a closer DNA end match to TRBJ2-7. Germline V gene data show CDR1 as SGHTA and CDR2 as FQGTGA. The CDR3 is 13 amino acids. The CDR3 region is CASSSTPLSEQYF. The DNA of the CDR3 is TGTGCCAGCAGCTCCACGCCCTTGAGTGAGCAGTACTTC.

The chain joins TRBV27 to TRBJ2-5; D remains unclear. The CDR3 is 14 amino acids. Germline CDR1 reads MNHEY; CDR2 reads SMNVEV (reference sequence). V lost 5 bases and J 0 bases, leaving 10 bases between the germline ends. DNA of the CDR3: TGTGCCAGCAGTCCCTACTCGTACCAAGAGACCCAGTACTTC. This sequence encodes CASSPYSYQETQYF.

The gene calls are TRBV27 and TRBJ2-3; 8 nucleotides line up with TRBD2. The CDR3 runs 16 residues. J gave up 2 bases and V 0 bases, and 4 bases lay outside the gene matches. Germline V gene sequence: CDR1 MNHEY, CDR2 SMNVEV (reference sequence). The CDR3, as DNA: TGTGCCAGCAGTTTATCAGGGACTAGGATCACAGATACGCAGTATTTT. Protein product: CASSLSGTRITDTQYF.

The CDR3 region has the DNA TGTGCCAGCAGTTCCGGAACCGGGACAGAAATATCCTACGAGCAGTTCTTC. Amino acids: CASSSGTGTEISYEQFF. The rearrangement joins TRBV7-9 to TRBJ2-1, with TRBD1 identical over 7 bases. Germline CDR1 SEHNR, CDR2 FQNEAQ (reference sequence). This CDR3 is 17 amino acids long. J lost 10 bases, V lost 6 bases, and 21 bases had no gene match.

The chain links TRBV27 to TRBJ2-7; 8 bases match TRBD1. The CDR3 runs 14 residues. The J segment lost 2 bases and the V segment lost 3 bases, leaving 3 bases of the junction unmatched. Germline values: CDR1 MNHEY, CDR2 SMNVEV (reference sequence). The CDR3 spells CASSFTTGAYEQYF. DNA for the CDR3: TGTGCCAGCAGTTTTACGACAGGGGCCTACGAGCAGTACTTC.

This clonotype was seen more than once but under ten times. The chain recombines TRBV9 with TRBJ1-1; D gene ambiguous. This CDR3 has 12 residues. V lost 0 bases to trimming and J lost 1 base, with 1 base between them. Per the germline V gene, CDR1 is SGDLS and CDR2 is YYNGEE. This chain's CDR3 is CASSVENTEAFF. Here the CDR3 DNA reads TGTGCCAGCAGCGTAGAGAACACTGAAGCTTTCTTT.

V and J are TRBV20-1 and TRBJ2-7; unclear D gene. V gave up 5 bases and J gave up 4 bases, with 15 bases separating them. This CDR3 is built from 13 residues. Germline-derived CDR1 and CDR2 are DFQATT and SNEGSKA (reference sequence). The CDR3, as DNA: TGCAGTGCTCCCCTTGGGCAGCATTACGAGCAGTACTTC. Residues: CSAPLGQHYEQYF.